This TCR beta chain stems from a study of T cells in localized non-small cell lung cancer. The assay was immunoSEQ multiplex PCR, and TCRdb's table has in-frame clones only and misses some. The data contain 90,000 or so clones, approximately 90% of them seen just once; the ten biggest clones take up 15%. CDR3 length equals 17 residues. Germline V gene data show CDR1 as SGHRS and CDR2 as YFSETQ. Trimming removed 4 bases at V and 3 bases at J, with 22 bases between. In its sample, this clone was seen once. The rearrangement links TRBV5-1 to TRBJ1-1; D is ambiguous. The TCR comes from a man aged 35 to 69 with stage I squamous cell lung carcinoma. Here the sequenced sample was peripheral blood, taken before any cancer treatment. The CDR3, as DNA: TGCGCCAGCAGCCCGATTCCATCCCCTCCCGGGGACACTGAAGCTTTCTTT. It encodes CASSPIPSPPGDTEAFF.